This is a list of T cell receptor beta chains from one sample in a study of shared clonotypes between healthy human individuals. Using immunoSEQ multiplex PCR, the repertoire was profiled, and TCRdb retains in-frame clones only, with some absent. Of about 2.5 million clones listed, 92% are singletons. What was sequenced was naive CD4+ T cells from PBMCs. These receptors came from a man between 18 and 29 years old in good health. Some clones in this sample may be carry-over from other donors' samples. Both conserved end residues are part of each CDR3. A D gene is named only where the DNA matches it firmly. Only some rows state a clone size, as once, few, many or a class for expanded clones.

v_call,j_call,d_call,clone_size,cdr3_nt,cdr3_aa
TRBV21-1,TRBJ2-3,NA,NA,TGTGCCAGCGCTCTGGAGGGCTGGACAGTTTTTACCTCCCCCCCACACACAGATACGCAGTATTTT,CASALEGWTVFTSPPHTDTQYF
TRBV5-8,TRBJ2-2,TRBD2,NA,TGTGCCAGCAGCCACCGAAAACTAGCGGTCTCGCTCACCGGGGAGCTGTTTTTT,CASSHRKLAVSLTGELFF
TRBV6-6,TRBJ2-3,TRBD1,NA,TGTGCCAGCAGACTCCAGGGGGCTGCAGATACGCAGTATTTT,CASRLQGAADTQYF
TRBV5-1,TRBJ1-1,NA,NA,TGCGCCAGCAGCTTGGCCAGGGGAGCTGAAGCTTTCTTT,CASSLARGAEAFF
TRBV19,TRBJ2-3,NA,NA,TGTGCCAGTAGGATCTCTTCGCGGAGCACAGATACGCAGTATTTT,CASRISSRSTDTQYF
TRBV2,TRBJ2-7,NA,NA,TGTGCCAGCGGTGGGGAATACGAGCAGTACTTC,CASGGEYEQYF
TRBV6-1,TRBJ1-2,NA,NA,TGTGCCAGCAGTGAATTGCCCCCGCCCGGGGATCGTCTTGGCTACACCTTC,CASSELPPPGDRLGYTF
TRBV19,TRBJ1-2,NA,few,TGTGCCTCTATGGGGTCGGGGACCTATGGCTACACCTTC,CASMGSGTYGYTF
TRBV11-2,TRBJ1-3,NA,NA,TGTGCCAGCAGCCCAGGACGGAGCTCTGGAAACACCATATATTTT,CASSPGRSSGNTIYF
TRBV5-6,TRBJ1-5,NA,NA,TGTGCCAGCAGCTTCGGGGGCAGCTATCAGCCCCAGCATTTT,CASSFGGSYQPQHF
TRBV11-2,TRBJ2-7,TRBD2,NA,TGTGCCAGCAGCTCGCTAGCGGGAGGGGTCTACGAGCAGTACTTC,CASSSLAGGVYEQYF
TRBV5-4,TRBJ1-1,NA,NA,TGTGCCAGCAGCCCCTGGAGGTCGGGCACTGAAGCTTTCTTT,CASSPWRSGTEAFF
TRBV7-2,TRBJ1-2,NA,NA,TGTGCCAGCAGCTTAGTAGGCAGGGGAACCTATGGCTACACCTTC,CASSLVGRGTYGYTF
TRBV6-1,TRBJ2-6,NA,NA,TGTGCCAGCAGTGAAGCGAATTTTGGACAGTCTTACTCTGGGGCCAACGTCCTGACTTTC,CASSEANFGQSYSGANVLTF
TRBV7-6,TRBJ2-7,TRBD1,NA,TGTGCCAGCAGCCTCACGACAGGGTCCCACGAGCAGTACTTC,CASSLTTGSHEQYF
TRBV6-6,TRBJ1-2,NA,NA,TGTGCCAGCAGCCTCGGGAATGGCTACACCTTC,CASSLGNGYTF
TRBV6-4,TRBJ2-1,NA,once,TGTGCCAGCAGTGGGCAACCCGAATACAATGAGCAGTTCTTC,CASSGQPEYNEQFF
TRBV28,TRBJ2-3,TRBD2,NA,TGTGCCAGCAGTTTATCTAGCGGGAGGGCCGCAGATACGCAGTATTTT,CASSLSSGRAADTQYF
TRBV30,TRBJ2-1,TRBD2,NA,TGTGCCTGGAGTGCCCTAGCGGCAAACAATGAGCAGTTCTTC,CAWSALAANNEQFF
TRBV10-1,TRBJ2-3,TRBD2,once,TGCGCCAGCGGCCGACAGCGGGGAGGTTTGGATACGCAGTATTTT,CASGRQRGGLDTQYF
TRBV29-1,TRBJ2-1,NA,NA,TGCAGCGTTGGGTCCTTCTCCTACAATGAGCAGTTCTTC,CSVGSFSYNEQFF
TRBV2,TRBJ2-3,NA,NA,TGTGCCAGCAGTGAGGGGGCACGATCGAGCACAGATACGCAGTATTTT,CASSEGARSSTDTQYF
TRBV6-4,TRBJ1-1,NA,NA,TGTGCCAGCAGCTACTCCCCCGGGGGCACTGAAGCTTTCTTT,CASSYSPGGTEAFF
TRBV7-9,TRBJ1-5,TRBD1,NA,TGTGCCAGCAGCCCTGGACAGGGGGGAGAGACCCAGCATTTT,CASSPGQGGETQHF
TRBV28,TRBJ1-3,NA,once,TGTGCCAGCAGTTTAGCAGGGGACTCTGGAAACACCATATATTTT,CASSLAGDSGNTIYF
TRBV5-1,TRBJ2-6,NA,NA,TGCGCCAGCAGCTTGCCGTGGGGCTCTGGGGCCAACGTCCTGACTTTC,CASSLPWGSGANVLTF
TRBV30,TRBJ1-2,NA,NA,TGTGCCAGTCAGACTAACTATGGCTACACCTTC,CASQTNYGYTF
TRBV28,TRBJ2-1,TRBD1,NA,TGTGCCAGCAGTACGGGACAGCTTTTTGAGCAGTTCTTC,CASSTGQLFEQFF
TRBV4-1,TRBJ1-1,NA,NA,TGCGCCAGCAGCCAAGAAGGCAGGGAGTGGGGCACTGAAGCTTTCTTT,CASSQEGREWGTEAFF
TRBV10-3,TRBJ2-7,TRBD2,NA,TGTGCCATCAGTTCCGGGACTAGCGGGGGCTTTGGGCAGTACTTC,CAISSGTSGGFGQYF
TRBV7-2,TRBJ2-7,NA,NA,TGTGCCAGCAGCTTACCAGGAACCTACGAGCAGTACTTC,CASSLPGTYEQYF
TRBV4-3,TRBJ2-1,TRBD2,NA,TGCGCCAGCAGCCAAGCCCCGGTTCAGGGACTAGCGGGAGGGGATGAGCAGTTCTTC,CASSQAPVQGLAGGDEQFF
TRBV10-1,TRBJ2-1,TRBD2,NA,TGCGCCAGCAGTGAGTCGATAGCGGGATCTACCAATGAGCAGTTCTTC,CASSESIAGSTNEQFF
TRBV29-1,TRBJ1-1,NA,NA,TGCAGCGTTGAAAGGCAGAACACTGAAGCTTTCTTT,CSVERQNTEAFF
TRBV30,TRBJ2-7,TRBD2,NA,TGTGCCTGGAGTGTTGGACTAGCGGGAGGTGGCGAGCAGTACTTC,CAWSVGLAGGGEQYF
TRBV15,TRBJ2-3,TRBD2,NA,TGTGCCACCAGCAGAGAGGCTAGCGGGAGTCTAGATACGCAGTATTTT,CATSREASGSLDTQYF
TRBV5-6,TRBJ1-3,NA,NA,TGTGCCAAGGGGGGGAGCAGACACCCCTCTGGAAACACCATATATTTT,CAKGGSRHPSGNTIYF
TRBV6-6,TRBJ1-1,TRBD1,many,TGTGCCAGCAGTTACGACCGGGACAGGTCTACTGAAGCTTTCTTT,CASSYDRDRSTEAFF
TRBV27,TRBJ2-7,NA,NA,TGTGCCAGCAGTTTATTGGGTCCCCCCTACGAGCAGTACTTC,CASSLLGPPYEQYF
TRBV28,TRBJ2-3,NA,once,TGTGCCAGCAGTCGCCTGGGGTTTCTTACTAGCACAGATACGCAGTATTTT,CASSRLGFLTSTDTQYF
TRBV14,TRBJ2-3,TRBD2,once,TGTGCCAGCAGCCAAGGGGCCGCGCGGGACTACTACACAGATACGCAGTATTTT,CASSQGAARDYYTDTQYF
TRBV5-5,TRBJ1-4,NA,NA,TGTGCCAGCAGCTCAGGACATGCTCAAACCAATGAAAAACTGTTTTTT,CASSSGHAQTNEKLFF
TRBV6-6,TRBJ2-5,NA,once,TGTGCCAGCAGTTTCGCGACAGGACTAGAGACCCAGTACTTC,CASSFATGLETQYF
TRBV7-9,TRBJ2-1,TRBD2,once,TGTGCCAGCAGGCCTCCAGTAGCGGGCGATGAGCAGTTCTTC,CASRPPVAGDEQFF
TRBV2,TRBJ2-7,TRBD1,NA,TGTGCCAGCCATGGGACAGGGGAAATCTCTCCCTCCTACGAGCAGTACTTC,CASHGTGEISPSYEQYF
TRBV10-3,TRBJ1-5,NA,few,TGTGCCATCAGTGACGAGCAGAATAGCAATCAGCCCCAGCATTTT,CAISDEQNSNQPQHF
TRBV15,TRBJ1-4,NA,NA,TGTGCCACCAGCAGAGGGGGGGAGAGTGCTAATGAAAAACTGTTTTTT,CATSRGGESANEKLFF
TRBV7-2,TRBJ1-2,NA,few,TGTGCCAGCAGCCAGGGCAGCCTGGGCTATGGCTACACCTTC,CASSQGSLGYGYTF